Described below is a single T cell receptor beta chain sequence and its context. Antigen: not known. The data originate from a study of Tregs in tolerant kidney transplant recipients. TCRdb's table, derived via immunoSEQ multiplex PCR, lists solely in-frame clones and lacks some. The sample includes some 65,000 clones, 80% to 85% seen only once; the top ten take about 4%. Study-wide results and caveats: No direct test of biological reproducibility was done here. Activated donor B cell expansion appeared to reveal the most relevant donor-specific TCRbeta repertoire.

Per germline, CDR1 SGHRS and CDR2 YFSETQ. V lost 7 bases, J lost 2 bases, and 12 bases lay in between. The CDR3 has 13 amino acids. The V and J genes are TRBV5-1 and TRBJ1-1; maybe TRBD1 (5 bases). This receptor was obtained from a human donor in good health. The sequencing sample was made of CD4+ T cells from blood. CDR3 sequence reads: CASLDRPNTEAFF. The CDR3, as DNA: TGCGCCAGCCTTGACAGACCAAACACTGAAGCTTTCTTT.